Ten or more counts support the clone carrying this TCR beta chain. Its antigen is unidentified. The data originate from a study of tumor-infiltrating lymphocytes in primary liver carcinoma. Study-wide context: Staged T1-T3 N0M0, the tumors had sizes that ranged from about 4.2 to 11 cm across. Sequenced samples came back with roughly 3.65 to 7.5 million productive TCRbeta reads, and the counts looked alike across tissue types.

Germline CDR1 MNHNS, CDR2 SASEGT. With 7 bases clipped from V and 2 bases from J, the junction kept 9 bases outside the gene matches. The CDR3 covers 16 residues. The roughly 19-32 mg bulk tissue piece was not sorted before simultaneous RNA and DNA extraction. Each tumor specimen held more than 80% viable tumor cells. Priming with a constant-region primer yielded TCR beta cDNA from around 540 ng total RNA. Three nested multiplex PCR rounds, a slightly modified ARM-PCR, produced the libraries for TCR beta. With TRBV1-TRBV30 forward primers and a C-beta reverse primer, the first two PCR rounds were run for 10 to 11 cycles each. TCRdb used MiXCR to reprocess the multiplex PCR reads, holding one entry per CDR3 protein. The sample records more than 45,000 distinct CDR3 sequences, about 80% being singletons. Findings and caveats of the study: Against blood, tumors held a significantly higher top-250-clone fraction (p = 0.039).

The sample taken for sequencing was liver tumor tissue from sampling region 3. The subset is: tumor region T3, left-lateral pole. This TCR came from a middle-aged man with primary liver carcinoma and hepatitis B virus infection. The chain carries TRBV6-1 and TRBJ1-3; 9 bases match TRBD1. The CDR3 DNA reads as TGTGCCAGCACCCCCTCCGGGACAGGGACTGGAAACACCATATATTTT. Amino acids: CASTPSGTGTGNTIYF.